This T cell receptor (beta chain) was observed in a study of T cell responses to AZD1222 COVID-19 vaccine (dated by TCRdb to the early 2020s). About the investigation overall: TCR sequencing covered more than 230 trial participants: roughly 200 given two doses of AZD1222 and about 26 given two doses of MenACWY control vaccine. Enrollment into the trials was organized by age into subgroups of 18-55, 56-69 and 70-plus years, and those subgroups contained approximately 150, 30 and 60 TCR-sequenced participants, respectively. What the research found in general, with its limitations: No day 14 peak-response samples were available, so repertoires were characterized only after the peak T cell response. Conclusions about previously exposed vaccinees are limited because only a handful of AZD1222 recipients were SARS-CoV-2 seropositive at baseline. Participants were mostly white British and included more females than males, and it was suggested by the authors that clonal diversity may have been underestimated. Spike-specific TCR breadth and depth rose significantly after two AZD1222 doses compared with day 0 and with MenACWY recipients. Vaccine-associated CD4 TCRs spanned the whole spike protein, with dominant responses in regions 160-218 and 743-854. The 56-69-year group was small, and its depth increase did not reach significance, likely because of low power. Epitopes outside the regions mutated in the B.1.351 and B.1.1.7 variants were reportedly recognized by nearly half of the unique spike-specific TCRs.

The CDR3 regions of human TCRbeta chains were subjected to immunosequencing. For the original study's pipeline: TCRs in the repertoires were matched against a reference library of SARS-CoV-2-specific TCRs that had been generated with the MIRA antigen-specificity platform. Breadth meant the fraction of unique TCRs that were SARS-CoV-2-associated, whereas depth meant the fraction of total T cells that were SARS-CoV-2-associated. Using the MIRA data, every spike-specific TCR was mapped to the spike region that the TCR reacted to and assigned to either a CD4 or a CD8 class. Log10-transformed breadth and depth values were compared by one-way ANOVA with Sidak's multiple comparisons tests. The source is immuneACCESS, and TCRdb retained only in-frame sequences with V and J called. Part of the clones is not carried over; for the studies checked, unresolved V genes explain less than half of this, and the remainder is unexplained. V and J calls and clone size are given by that table; D and trimming were obtained from the DNA. The sample has roughly 200,000 clones on record, around 94% of them singletons. Around 1.5% of the sample is in the top ten clones.

Of note for this clone: This clone's antigen is unknown. Base qualities are missing; no much larger clone stands one base away.

Reading the label with the study, this specimen's time point is: about 28 days (+/-7) after the second vaccine dose. The sample's treatment or condition, from its label and the paper: meningococcal conjugate vaccine given as trial control. Vaccinee samples were obtained from the UK trials COV001 and COV002, which included a single-blind randomized controlled phase 2/3 trial of AZD1222 (ChAdOx1 nCoV-19) in healthy adults. Trial participant PBMC samples were collected at day 0 and day 28 after the second dose for TCRbeta chain sequencing. There are 11 amino acids in the CDR3, from cysteine to phenylalanine inclusive. Solely the CDR3 DNA is kept, with 33 bases framed from the first base. The germline V gene (reference sequence) provides CDR1 DFQATT and CDR2 SNEGSKA. Trimming takes 6 bases off V and 8 bases off J; junction bases not matched to a gene: 6.

Sequencing used peripheral blood, obtained 28 days after the second dose of the MenACWY control vaccine. This receptor chain uses TRBV20-1 and TRBJ1-2, with 7 junctional bases fitting TRBD1. This receptor was identified in an adult who received the MenACWY meningococcal vaccine as a control. The CDR3 reads as follows: CSALTGIGYTF. The sequenced DNA is TGCAGTGCGTTGACAGGGATCGGCTACACCTTC.